Listed below are T cell receptor beta chains from one sample, sequenced in a study of early T cells in non-severe SARS-CoV-2 infection. TCRdb re-derived calls from the 5' RACE reads in MiXCR, one entry per CDR3 protein. In the table there are 50,000 to 60,000 distinct CDR3 sequences, more than 6.5% of which are singletons. This specimen was whole blood, taken at baseline. These TCRs come from an adult who was a healthcare worker with PCR-confirmed SARS-CoV-2 infection or an uninfected control (not recorded which). Each CDR3 is given with its conserved first and last residue. Each record gives: clone size, CDR3 length, D gene, J gene, V gene, CDR3 protein, CDR3 DNA. A D gene is named only where the DNA matches it firmly. Only some rows state a clone size, as once, few, many or a class for expanded clones.

NA	16	NA	TRBJ2-1	TRBV12-5	CASANTLGRVFGEQFF	TGTGCTAGTGCCAACACCCTGGGCAGGGTATTTGGGGAGCAGTTCTTC
many	12	TRBD1	TRBJ1-1	TRBV3-1	CASSHRGPEAFF	TGTGCCAGCAGCCATAGGGGGCCTGAAGCTTTCTTT
few	15	NA	TRBJ2-3	TRBV24-1	CATAWGKTDTDTQYF	TGTGCCACCGCGTGGGGGAAAACAGACACAGATACGCAGTATTTT
few	16	NA	TRBJ1-1	TRBV28	CASSFPTGPGDTEAFF	TGTGCCAGCAGTTTTCCCACAGGGCCCGGGGACACTGAAGCTTTCTTT
NA	12	NA	TRBJ2-7	TRBV3-1	CASSQDEIAQYF	TGTGCCAGCAGCCAAGATGAGATTGCGCAGTACTTC
many	14	NA	TRBJ2-2	TRBV29-1	CSVARDINTGELFF	TGCAGCGTCGCGAGGGACATCAACACCGGGGAGCTGTTTTTT
NA	14	NA	TRBJ2-7	TRBV3-1	CASSQALASYEQYF	TGTGCCAGCAGCCAAGCACTAGCTTCCTACGAGCAGTACTTC
NA	19	NA	TRBJ1-1	TRBV18	CASSPGTGFWGLMNTEAFF	TGTGCCAGCTCACCAGGAACAGGGTTCTGGGGGCTCATGAACACTGAAGCTTTCTTT
NA	13	NA	TRBJ2-5	TRBV6-5	CASSYLNVQTQYF	TGTGCCAGCAGTTATTTGAACGTGCAGACCCAGTACTTC
few	17	NA	TRBJ2-2	TRBV19	CASSIKYWQFNTGELFF	TGTGCCAGTAGTATAAAATACTGGCAGTTTAACACCGGGGAGCTGTTTTTT
few	11	NA	TRBJ2-7	TRBV4-2	CASRGGYEQYF	TGTGCCAGCAGGGGGGGATACGAGCAGTACTTC
many	15	TRBD1	TRBJ1-1	TRBV29-1	CSVGGLTGFNTEAFF	TGCAGCGTTGGGGGGTTGACAGGGTTTAACACTGAAGCTTTCTTT
many	13	NA	TRBJ1-6	TRBV20-1	CSARQGYNSPLHF	TGCAGTGCTAGACAGGGCTATAATTCACCCCTCCACTTT
few	13	NA	TRBJ1-2	TRBV19	CASSPGRSNGYTF	TGTGCCAGTAGTCCGGGACGGTCAAATGGCTACACCTTC
few	17	NA	TRBJ2-3	TRBV7-9	CASSAPDRLSLGDTQYF	TGTGCCAGCAGCGCCCCCGACAGATTAAGCCTAGGAGATACGCAGTATTTT
few	15	NA	TRBJ1-2	TRBV19	CASCRTSLCSYGYTF	TGTGCCAGTTGTCGGACCTCCTTATGCAGCTATGGCTACACCTTC
NA	14	NA	TRBJ1-2	TRBV27	CASSHRQRNFGYTF	TGTGCCAGCAGTCACCGACAGAGAAACTTTGGCTACACCTTC
many	15	NA	TRBJ1-6	TRBV23-1	CASSSRSSYNSPLHF	TGCGCCAGCAGTTCGAGGAGCTCCTATAATTCACCCCTCCACTTT
few	18	TRBD2	TRBJ2-3	TRBV9	CASSVGGLAGAPTDTQYF	TGTGCCAGCAGCGTAGGAGGGCTAGCGGGGGCCCCCACAGATACGCAGTATTTT
many	18	TRBD1	TRBJ2-6	TRBV6-5	CASSYSGTGLSGANVLTF	TGTGCCAGCAGTTACTCCGGGACAGGTCTTTCTGGGGCCAACGTCCTGACTTTC
many	14	NA	TRBJ1-2	TRBV28	CASSLSVVYGGYTF	TGTGCCAGCAGTTTGAGTGTCGTGTATGGCGGCTACACCTTC
few	15	TRBD1	TRBJ1-1	TRBV6-4	CASSRKEHRGDLAFF	TGTGCCAGCAGTCGAAAAGAACACAGGGGGGATTTGGCTTTCTTT
many	18	NA	TRBJ2-2	TRBV20-1	CSASSPLAQGEYTGELFF	TGCAGTGCGTCGAGCCCTCTAGCGCAGGGGGAGTACACCGGGGAGCTGTTTTTT
many	17	TRBD2	TRBJ2-3	TRBV20-1	CSGAPILAAGGADTQYF	TGCAGTGGGGCCCCAATCCTCGCAGCGGGGGGTGCAGATACGCAGTATTTT
many	16	TRBD2	TRBJ2-3	TRBV7-6	CASSLEASGVADTQYF	TGTGCCAGCAGCTTAGAGGCTAGCGGGGTCGCAGATACGCAGTATTTT
many	14	NA	TRBJ2-1	TRBV5-1	CASSLRTGYNEQFF	TGCGCCAGCAGCTTGAGGACCGGATACAATGAGCAGTTCTTC
many	14	NA	TRBJ2-3	TRBV7-2	CASSLFLARDTQYF	TGTGCCAGCAGCTTGTTCCTAGCGAGAGATACGCAGTATTTT
few	13	NA	TRBJ2-1	TRBV20-1	CSARKQVENEQFF	TGCAGTGCTAGAAAACAGGTTGAGAATGAGCAGTTCTTC
few	15	NA	TRBJ2-1	TRBV4-2	CASSDGGSRLYEQFF	TGTGCCAGCAGCGACGGAGGTAGCCGTCTGTATGAGCAGTTCTTC
many	14	NA	TRBJ2-1	TRBV7-3	CASSPVGGSDEQFF	TGTGCCAGCAGCCCAGTTGGGGGAAGCGATGAGCAGTTCTTC
few	12	NA	TRBJ2-7	TRBV5-8	CASSIWTDEQYF	TGTGCCAGCAGCATCTGGACAGACGAGCAGTACTTC
once	13	NA	TRBJ2-7	TRBV11-1	CASGLGGTYQQYF	TGTGCCAGCGGACTAGGGGGCACGTACCAGCAGTACTTC
many	12	NA	TRBJ2-1	TRBV3-1	CASSQAGGEQFF	TGTGCCAGCAGCCAAGCGGGCGGTGAGCAGTTCTTC
many	12	NA	TRBJ2-1	TRBV28	CASALGYNEQFF	TGTGCCAGCGCGCTGGGGTACAATGAGCAGTTCTTC
many	18	TRBD2	TRBJ2-1	TRBV15	CATSRDLHTSGGAYEQFF	TGTGCCACCAGCAGAGATCTTCACACTAGCGGGGGGGCCTATGAGCAGTTCTTC
many	15	NA	TRBJ1-3	TRBV10-2	CASSESAKSGNTIYF	TGCGCCAGCAGTGAGTCGGCCAAGTCTGGAAACACCATATATTTT
many	13	NA	TRBJ1-5	TRBV6-5	CASSYSRDQPQHF	TGTGCCAGCAGTTACTCGAGGGATCAGCCCCAGCATTTT
many	16	TRBD1	TRBJ2-1	TRBV27	CASSLSFGTGVNEQFF	TGTGCCAGCAGTTTAAGTTTCGGGACAGGGGTTAATGAGCAGTTCTTC
many	13	TRBD2	TRBJ2-7	TRBV20-1	CSARGQRDYEQYF	TGCAGTGCTAGAGGACAGCGGGACTACGAGCAGTACTTC
NA	15	NA	TRBJ2-2	TRBV13	CASSPGRGNTGELFF	TGTGCCAGCAGCCCTGGTCGGGGGAACACCGGGGAGCTGTTTTTT
NA	13	TRBD1	TRBJ2-5	TRBV14	CASSQTGTASRYF	TGTGCCAGCAGCCAAACCGGGACAGCCTCCCGGTACTTC
NA	13	NA	TRBJ1-5	TRBV7-2	CASSESRAQPQHF	TGTGCCAGCAGCGAGTCACGGGCACAGCCCCAGCATTTT
many	15	NA	TRBJ1-4	TRBV7-2	CASSGQYATNEKLFF	TGTGCCAGCAGCGGACAGTATGCAACTAATGAAAAACTGTTTTTT
many	15	TRBD1	TRBJ2-2	TRBV11-2	CASSFLQGRAGELFF	TGTGCCAGCAGCTTCCTACAGGGGCGCGCCGGGGAGCTGTTTTTT
many	15	NA	TRBJ1-1	TRBV6-6	CASSYVAAMNTEAFF	TGTGCCAGCAGTTACGTTGCCGCTATGAACACTGAAGCTTTCTTT
many	16	NA	TRBJ2-5	TRBV7-2	CASSLSSGDLQETQYF	TGTGCCAGCAGCTTGTCGTCCGGAGACTTACAAGAGACCCAGTACTTC
NA	15	NA	TRBJ1-2	TRBV7-2	CASSLDESWRGGYTF	TGTGCCAGCAGCTTAGACGAAAGTTGGAGGGGCGGCTACACCTTC
many	13	TRBD1	TRBJ2-3	TRBV28	CASRGTGPDTQYF	TGTGCCAGCAGGGGGACAGGGCCAGATACGCAGTATTTT
few	14	TRBD2	TRBJ2-5	TRBV5-1	CASSRSGGQETQYF	TGCGCCAGCAGCAGATCGGGGGGCCAAGAGACCCAGTACTTC
NA	14	NA	TRBJ2-5	TRBV11-2	CASSLDGGYETQYF	TGTGCCAGCAGCTTAGATGGCGGGTACGAGACCCAGTACTTC
many	17	NA	TRBJ2-4	TRBV4-3	CASSQERGGEDKNIQYF	TGCGCCAGCAGCCAAGAAAGAGGGGGGGAGGACAAAAACATTCAGTACTTC
few	16	NA	TRBJ2-5	TRBV4-2	CASSQDLNPLSETQYF	TGTGCCAGCAGCCAAGATCTCAACCCTCTGTCCGAGACCCAGTACTTC
many	14	NA	TRBJ1-5	TRBV7-2	CASSLQVINQPQHF	TGTGCCAGCAGCCTTCAGGTTATCAATCAGCCCCAGCATTTT
many	14	NA	TRBJ1-2	TRBV12-3/TRBV12-4	CASSSGAWGYGYTF	TGTGCCAGCAGTTCCGGGGCCTGGGGCTATGGCTACACCTTC
many	13	NA	TRBJ1-5	TRBV6-6	CASESGVHQPQHF	TGTGCCAGCGAGTCGGGGGTGCATCAGCCCCAGCATTTT
many	15	NA	TRBJ2-7	TRBV20-1	CSARGFPTTVREQYF	TGCAGTGCTAGAGGTTTTCCCACGACCGTGCGCGAGCAGTACTTC
few	17	TRBD2	TRBJ2-3	TRBV15	CATSTGLALGPTDTQYF	TGTGCCACCAGCACGGGACTAGCGTTGGGCCCCACAGATACGCAGTATTTT